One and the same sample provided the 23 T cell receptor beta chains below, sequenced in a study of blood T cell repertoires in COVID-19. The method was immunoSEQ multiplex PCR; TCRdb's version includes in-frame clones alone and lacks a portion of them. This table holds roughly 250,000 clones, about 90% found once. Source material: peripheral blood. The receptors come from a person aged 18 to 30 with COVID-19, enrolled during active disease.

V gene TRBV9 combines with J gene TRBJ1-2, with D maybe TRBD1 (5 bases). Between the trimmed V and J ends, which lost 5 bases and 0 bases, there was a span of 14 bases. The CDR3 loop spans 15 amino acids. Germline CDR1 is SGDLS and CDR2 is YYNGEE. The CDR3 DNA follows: TGTGCCAGCAGGGACCCGACGGGGGCTAACTATGGCTACACCTTC. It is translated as CASRDPTGANYGYTF.

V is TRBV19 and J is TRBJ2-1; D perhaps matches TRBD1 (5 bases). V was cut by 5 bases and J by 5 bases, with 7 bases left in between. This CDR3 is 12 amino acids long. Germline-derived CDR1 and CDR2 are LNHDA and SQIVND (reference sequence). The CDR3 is CASSYRNNEQFF. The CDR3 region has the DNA TGTGCCAGTAGTTACAGGAACAATGAGCAGTTCTTC.

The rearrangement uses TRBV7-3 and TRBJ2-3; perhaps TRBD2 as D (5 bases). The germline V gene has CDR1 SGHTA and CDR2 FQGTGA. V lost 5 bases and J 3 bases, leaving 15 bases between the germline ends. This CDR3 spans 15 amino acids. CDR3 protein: CASSQLPGSTDTQYF. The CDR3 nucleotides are TGTGCCAGCAGCCAACTCCCGGGGTCGACAGATACGCAGTATTTT. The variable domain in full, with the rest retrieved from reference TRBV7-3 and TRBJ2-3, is GAGVSQTPSNKVTEKGKYVELRCDPISGHTALYWYRQSLGQGPEFLIYFQGTGAADDSGLPNDRFFAVRPEGSVSTLKIQRTERGDSAVYLCASSQLPGSTDTQYFGPGTRLTVL.

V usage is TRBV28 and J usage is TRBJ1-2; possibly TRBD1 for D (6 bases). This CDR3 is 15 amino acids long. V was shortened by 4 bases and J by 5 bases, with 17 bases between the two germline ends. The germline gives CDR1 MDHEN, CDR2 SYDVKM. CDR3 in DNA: TGTGCCAGCAGTTCCCCACAGGGCGGGAGGTATGGCTACACCTTC. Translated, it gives CASSSPQGGRYGYTF.

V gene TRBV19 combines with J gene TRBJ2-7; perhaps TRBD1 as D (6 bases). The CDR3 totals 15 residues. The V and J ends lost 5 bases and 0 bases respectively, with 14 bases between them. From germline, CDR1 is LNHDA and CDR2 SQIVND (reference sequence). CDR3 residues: CASSLDSLTSYEQYF. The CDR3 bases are TGTGCCAGTAGTCTGGACAGCCTAACCTCCTACGAGCAGTACTTC.

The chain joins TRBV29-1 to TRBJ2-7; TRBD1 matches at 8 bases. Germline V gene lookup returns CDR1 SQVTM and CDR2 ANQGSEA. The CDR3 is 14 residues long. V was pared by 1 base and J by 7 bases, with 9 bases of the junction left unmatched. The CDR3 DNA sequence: TGCAGCGTTGAAGGGCTGGACAGGGTTGGGGAGCAGTACTTC. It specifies CSVEGLDRVGEQYF.

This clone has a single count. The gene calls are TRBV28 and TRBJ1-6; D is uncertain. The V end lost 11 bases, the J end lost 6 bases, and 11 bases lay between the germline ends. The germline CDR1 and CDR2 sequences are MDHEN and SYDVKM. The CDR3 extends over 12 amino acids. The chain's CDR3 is CASRVTNSPLHF. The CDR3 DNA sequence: TGTGCCTCTCGAGTAACTAATTCACCCCTCCACTTT.

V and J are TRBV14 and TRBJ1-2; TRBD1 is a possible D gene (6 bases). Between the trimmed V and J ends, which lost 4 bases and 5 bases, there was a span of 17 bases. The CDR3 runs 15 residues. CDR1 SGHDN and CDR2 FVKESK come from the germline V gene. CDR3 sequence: CASSPRLGGPYGYTF. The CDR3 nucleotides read TGTGCCAGCAGCCCCCGTTTAGGGGGACCGTATGGCTACACCTTC.

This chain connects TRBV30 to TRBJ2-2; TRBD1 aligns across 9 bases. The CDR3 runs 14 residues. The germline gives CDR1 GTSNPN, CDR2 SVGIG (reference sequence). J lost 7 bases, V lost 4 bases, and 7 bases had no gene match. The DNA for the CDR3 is TGTGCCTGGATTCTTACAGGGGGCGGCGGGGAGCTGTTTTTT. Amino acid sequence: CAWILTGGGGELFF.

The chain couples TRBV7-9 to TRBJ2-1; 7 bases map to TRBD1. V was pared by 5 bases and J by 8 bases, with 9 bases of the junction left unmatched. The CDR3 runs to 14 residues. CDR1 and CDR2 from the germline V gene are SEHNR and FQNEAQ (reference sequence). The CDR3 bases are TGTGCCAGCAGCGCCCAGACAGGGTGGGATGAGCAGTTCTTC. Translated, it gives CASSAQTGWDEQFF.

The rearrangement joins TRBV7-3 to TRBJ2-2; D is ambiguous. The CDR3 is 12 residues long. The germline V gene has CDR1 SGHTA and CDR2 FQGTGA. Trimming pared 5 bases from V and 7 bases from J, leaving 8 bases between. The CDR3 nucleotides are TGTGCCAGCAGCCGACGGAGCGGGGAGCTGTTTTTT. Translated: CASSRRSGELFF.

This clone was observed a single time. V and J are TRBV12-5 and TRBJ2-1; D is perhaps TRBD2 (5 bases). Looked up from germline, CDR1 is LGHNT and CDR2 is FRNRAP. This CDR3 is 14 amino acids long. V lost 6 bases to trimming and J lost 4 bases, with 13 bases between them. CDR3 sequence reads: CASGADGSYNEQFF. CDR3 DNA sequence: TGTGCTAGTGGAGCGGACGGATCATACAATGAGCAGTTCTTC.

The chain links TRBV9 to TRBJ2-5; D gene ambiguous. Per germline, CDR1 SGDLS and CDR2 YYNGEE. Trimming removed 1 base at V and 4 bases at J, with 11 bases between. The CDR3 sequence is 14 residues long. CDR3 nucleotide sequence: TGTGCCAGCAGCGTAAAGGAACAGAGAGAGACCCAGTACTTC. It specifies CASSVKEQRETQYF. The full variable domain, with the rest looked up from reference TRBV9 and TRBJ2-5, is DSGVTQTPKHLITATGQRVTLRCSPRSGDLSVYWYQQSLDQGLQFLIQYYNGEERAKGNILERFSAQQFPDLHSELNLSSLELGDSALYFCASSVKEQRETQYFGPGTRLLVL.

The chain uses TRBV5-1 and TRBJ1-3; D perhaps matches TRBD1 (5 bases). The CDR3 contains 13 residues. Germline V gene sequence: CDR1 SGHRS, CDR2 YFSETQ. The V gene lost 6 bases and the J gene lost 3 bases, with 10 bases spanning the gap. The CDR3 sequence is CASMEGNGNTIYF. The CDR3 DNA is TGCGCCAGCATGGAGGGGAATGGAAACACCATATATTTT.

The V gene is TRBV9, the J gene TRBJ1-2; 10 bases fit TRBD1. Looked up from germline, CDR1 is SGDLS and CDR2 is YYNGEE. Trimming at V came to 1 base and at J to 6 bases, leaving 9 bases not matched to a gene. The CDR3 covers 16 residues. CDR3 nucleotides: TGTGCCAGCAGCGTACTTTCCGAGACAGGGGGCAATGGCTACACCTTC. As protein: CASSVLSETGGNGYTF.

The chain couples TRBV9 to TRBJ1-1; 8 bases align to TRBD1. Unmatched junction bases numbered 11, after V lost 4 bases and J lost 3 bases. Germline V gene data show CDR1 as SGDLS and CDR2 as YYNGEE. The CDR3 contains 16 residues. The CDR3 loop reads CASSPHRGTGYTEAFF. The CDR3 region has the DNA TGTGCCAGCAGCCCTCACAGGGGGACAGGATACACTGAAGCTTTCTTT. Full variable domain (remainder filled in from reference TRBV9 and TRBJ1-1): DSGVTQTPKHLITATGQRVTLRCSPRSGDLSVYWYQQSLDQGLQFLIQYYNGEERAKGNILERFSAQQFPDLHSELNLSSLELGDSALYFCASSPHRGTGYTEAFFGQGTRLTVV.

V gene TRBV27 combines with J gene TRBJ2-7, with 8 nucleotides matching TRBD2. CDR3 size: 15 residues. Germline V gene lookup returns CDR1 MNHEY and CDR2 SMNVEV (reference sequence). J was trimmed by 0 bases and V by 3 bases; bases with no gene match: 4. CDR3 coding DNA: TGTGCCAGCAGTTTTGGTACTAGCGGCTCCTACGAGCAGTACTTC. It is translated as CASSFGTSGSYEQYF.

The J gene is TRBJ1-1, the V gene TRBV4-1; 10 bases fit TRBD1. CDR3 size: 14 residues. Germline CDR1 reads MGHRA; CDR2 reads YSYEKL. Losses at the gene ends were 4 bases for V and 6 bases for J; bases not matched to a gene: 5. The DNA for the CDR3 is TGCGCCAGCAGCCGGGACAGGGGTGGGCCTGAAGCTTTCTTT. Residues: CASSRDRGGPEAFF.

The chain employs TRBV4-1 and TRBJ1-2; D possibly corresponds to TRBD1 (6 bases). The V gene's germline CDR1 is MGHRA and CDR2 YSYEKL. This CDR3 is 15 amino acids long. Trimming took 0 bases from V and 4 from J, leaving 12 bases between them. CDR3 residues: CASSQDKTGLYGYTF. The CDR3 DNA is TGCGCCAGCAGCCAAGATAAAACAGGGCTCTATGGCTACACCTTC.

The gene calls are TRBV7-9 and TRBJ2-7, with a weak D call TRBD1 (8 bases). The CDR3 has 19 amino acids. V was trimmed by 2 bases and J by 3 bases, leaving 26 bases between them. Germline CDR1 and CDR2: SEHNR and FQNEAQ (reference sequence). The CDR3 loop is CASSLSGAGQVGRIYEQYF. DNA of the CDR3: TGTGCCAGCAGCTTATCGGGGGCGGGACAGGTCGGGAGGATCTACGAGCAGTACTTC. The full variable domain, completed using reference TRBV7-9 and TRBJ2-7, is DTGVSQNPRHKITKRGQNVTFRCDPISEHNRLYWYRQTLGQGPEFLTYFQNEAQLEKSRLLSDRFSAERPKGSFSTLEIQRTEQGDSAMYLCASSLSGAGQVGRIYEQYFGPGTRLTVT.

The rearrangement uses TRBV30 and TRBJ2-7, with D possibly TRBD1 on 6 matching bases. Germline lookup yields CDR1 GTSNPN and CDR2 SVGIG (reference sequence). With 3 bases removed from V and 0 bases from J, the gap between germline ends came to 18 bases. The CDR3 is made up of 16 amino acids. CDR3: CAWRRGGWGRSYEQYF. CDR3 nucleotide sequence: TGTGCCTGGAGGAGAGGGGGTTGGGGGCGCTCCTACGAGCAGTACTTC. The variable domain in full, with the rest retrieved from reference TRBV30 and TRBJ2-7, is SQTIHQWPATLVQPVGSPLSLECTVEGTSNPNLYWYRQAAGRGLQLLFYSVGIGQISSEVPQNLSASRPQDRQFILSSKKLLLSDSGFYLCAWRRGGWGRSYEQYFGPGTRLTVT.

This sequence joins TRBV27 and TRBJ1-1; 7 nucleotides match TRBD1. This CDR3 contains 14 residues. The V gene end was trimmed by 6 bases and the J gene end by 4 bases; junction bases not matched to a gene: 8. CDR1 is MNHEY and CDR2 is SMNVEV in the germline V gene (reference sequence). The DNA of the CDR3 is TGTGCCAGCAGATCAGGGGGTAGTAGCACTGAAGCTTTCTTT. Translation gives CASRSGGSSTEAFF.

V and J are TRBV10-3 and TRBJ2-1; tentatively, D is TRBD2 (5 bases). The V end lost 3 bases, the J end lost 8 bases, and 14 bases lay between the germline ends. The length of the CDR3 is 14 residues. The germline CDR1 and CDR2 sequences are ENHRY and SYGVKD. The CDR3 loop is CAISEIGVLDEQFF. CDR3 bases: TGTGCCATCAGTGAAATCGGGGTTTTGGATGAGCAGTTCTTC.